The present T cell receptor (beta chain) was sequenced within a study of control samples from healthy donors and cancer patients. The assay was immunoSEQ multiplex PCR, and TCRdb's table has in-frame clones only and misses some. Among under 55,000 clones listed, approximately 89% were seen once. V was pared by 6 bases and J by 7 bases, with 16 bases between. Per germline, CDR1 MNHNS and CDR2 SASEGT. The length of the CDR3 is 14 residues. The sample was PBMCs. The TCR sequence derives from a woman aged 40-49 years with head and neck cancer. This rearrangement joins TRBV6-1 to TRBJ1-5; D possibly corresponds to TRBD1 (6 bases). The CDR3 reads CASRRGQGGQPQHF. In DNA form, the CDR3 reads TGTGCCAGCAGACGCGGACAAGGGGGGCAGCCCCAGCATTTT.